This paragraph covers one TCR beta chain sequence. Its antigen is not known. The data were produced by immunoSEQ multiplex PCR, yet TCRdb's version contains in-frame clones alone and is incomplete. The table includes 100,000 to 150,000 clones, about 92% detected once. CDR3 length: 14 residues. Germline CDR1 reads GTSNPN; CDR2 reads SVGIG (reference sequence). Deletions cut 3 bases from V and 1 base from J, with 12 bases between. This entry comes from a study of T cell responses to AZD1222 COVID-19 vaccine. Study overall: Second-dose recipients at about 4 or about 12 weeks were treated as one pooled group. Findings and caveats of the study: At study baseline, merely six AZD1222 recipients were seropositive. Sampling that yielded the repertoires occurred only after the peak T cell response. Most donors were white British, females outnumbered males, and clonal diversity was possibly underestimated.

The receptor was derived from an adult in good health. J is TRBJ1-1 and V is TRBV30, with D perhaps matching TRBD1 (5 bases). Material: peripheral blood, obtained on day 0 of AZD1222 vaccination. DNA for the CDR3: TGTGCCTGGAGCCCCGGGACGGGGAACACTGAAGCTTTCTTT. Translation: CAWSPGTGNTEAFF.